This T cell receptor beta chain came from a study of PD-1 blockade in mismatch repair-deficient tumors (dated by TCRdb to 2015 to 2018). In the study overall: Between late 2013 and late 2016, approximately 90 consecutive patients with some 11 mismatch repair-deficient cancer types, all previously treated and progressing, were enrolled in the trial. Deep sequencing of TCR CDR3 regions was used to track tumor-associated T cell clones in peripheral blood of patients responding to PD-1 blockade. The paper's findings and limits, for the study overall: Tumor-resident clones, often undetectable in blood before treatment, expanded rapidly after pembrolizumab and then contracted, generally before radiologic responses.

There are a few counts of this clone. The antigen this receptor binds is unknown. Base qualities are not provided; no much larger clone lies one nucleotide away. CDR1 and CDR2 (LNHDA, SQIVND) derive from the germline V gene (reference sequence). From V the trimming removes 0 bases and from J it removes 6 bases, while the gene matches leave 3 bases of the junction unaccounted for. The CDR3 holds 15 amino acids from the cysteine to the phenylalanine. Only the CDR3 portion is preserved as DNA: 45 bases, with reading frame beginning at the first base. Read against the paper, the sample's time point label means: peripheral blood before pembrolizumab. Mismatch repair deficiency in every enrolled patient was established by polymerase chain reaction or immunohistochemistry. TCR sequencing was carried out for three patients who responded to pembrolizumab therapy. The phase II trial prospectively evaluated PD-1 blockade with pembrolizumab in advanced mismatch repair-deficient cancers, independent of tissue of origin. Serial peripheral blood T cell samples were collected before and at multiple times after starting PD-1 blockade. The timing of each blood sample was reported as weeks after the first dose of pembrolizumab.

Receptors were amplified or captured by the immunoSEQ multiplex PCR assay. The source is immuneACCESS, and TCRdb retained only in-frame sequences with V and J called. Part of the clones is not carried over; for the studies checked, unresolved V genes explain less than half of this, and the remainder is unexplained. The sample contains some 45,000 clones, 77% of them found a single time. The biggest ten clones account for 2.5% to 4% of the sample. Sample: PBMCs, taken before pembrolizumab treatment. The rearranged chain carries TRBV19 and TRBJ1-5, with 9 bases matching TRBD1. The sequence was collected from an adult with mismatch repair-deficient cancer. In nucleotides, the sequence is TGTGCCAGTAGTATAGATCAGACAGGGGGTCAGCCCCAGCATTTT. The resulting protein is CASSIDQTGGQPQHF.